The present T cell receptor beta chain was sequenced within a study of glioma-infiltrating T cells after dendritic cell vaccination. The germline CDR1 and CDR2 sequences are SEHNR and FQNEAQ (reference sequence). The CDR3 runs 16 residues. V lost 5 bases to trimming and J lost 2 bases; unmatched junction nucleotides: 7. This clone was seen a few times. Documented time point: after dendritic cell vaccination, including at tumor progression/relapse. None of the glioblastoma patients had an isocitrate dehydrogenase mutation. TCRdb's table, derived via immunoSEQ multiplex PCR, lists solely in-frame clones and lacks some. The sample has around 78,000 clones, 85% seen once.

The chain employs TRBV7-9 and TRBJ2-7; TRBD2 aligns across 12 bases. Sample: blood, taken after dendritic cell vaccination. The receptor was derived from a human donor with glioblastoma. The CDR3 is CASSRSLAGGTYEQYF. Here the CDR3 DNA reads TGTGCCAGCAGCAGATCCCTAGCGGGGGGGACCTACGAGCAGTACTTC. The full variable domain, rest sourced from reference TRBV7-9 and TRBJ2-7, is DTGVSQNPRHKITKRGQNVTFRCDPISEHNRLYWYRQTLGQGPEFLTYFQNEAQLEKSRLLSDRFSAERPKGSFSTLEIQRTEQGDSAMYLCASSRSLAGGTYEQYFGPGTRLTVT.